The 16 T cell receptor beta chains listed next were all sequenced from one sample in a study of neurological immune-mediated disorders (dated by TCRdb to between 2018 and 2020). Library generation was performed with 5' RACE. The instrument given in TCRdb is Illumina HiSeq 2500. The raw public data were reprocessed by TCRdb itself: fastp quality trimming at Q25, MiXCR clonotype calling, in-frame beta chains only. Each entry merges the rows of one CDR3 protein and shows their most common DNA and genes. In all, the sample holds 90,000 to 150,000 distinct CDR3 sequences, and roughly 3.1% of those were seen once. The top ten constitute over 1% of the sample. Sequenced: PBMCs. The receptors come from a woman younger than 45 with multiple sclerosis.

This clonotype has a count of ten or more. The chain is built from TRBV19 and TRBJ1-5; 9 nucleotides align to TRBD1. This CDR3 has 14 residues. Germline CDR1 is LNHDA and CDR2 is SQIVND (reference sequence). V dropped 7 bases and J dropped 9; count of bases not matched to a gene: 10. CDR3 DNA sequence: TGTGCCAGTACCTGGACAGGGGAGGCGCGGCCCCAGCATTTT. As protein: CASTWTGEARPQHF.

In this sample, this clonotype turned up many times. V is TRBV20-1 and J is TRBJ2-2, with 8 bases lining up with TRBD2. The CDR3 is 14 residues long. Germline trimming cut 6 bases from V and 2 bases from J; bases unmatched to any gene: 5. Germline V gene data show CDR1 as DFQATT and CDR2 as SNEGSKA (reference sequence). In DNA, the CDR3 is TGCAGTGCGCCGGGGGGGCCAAACACCGGGGAGCTGTTTTTT. Translation gives CSAPGGPNTGELFF.

Here the CDR3 DNA reads TGTGCCAGCAGCTTAGCCCCCGGGGGGCTAGGCAATCAGCCCCAGCATTTT. It is translated as CASSLAPGGLGNQPQHF. The rearrangement links TRBV7-8 to TRBJ1-5, with D tentatively TRBD1 (6 bases). Germline values: CDR1 SGHVS, CDR2 FQNEAQ. The V and J ends lost 0 bases and 2 bases respectively, with 14 bases between them. This CDR3 has 17 amino acids.

This clonotype appeared many times. The CDR3: CASMSSRSAGWSQYF. The CDR3 DNA is TGTGCCAGCATGTCATCGAGGTCGGCCGGGTGGAGCCAGTACTTC. The chain recombines TRBV27 with TRBJ2-5; D is undetermined. Trimming took off 7 bases at V and 10 bases at J, with 25 bases between the two ends. Germline V CDR1 and CDR2: MNHEY, SMNVEV (reference sequence). The CDR3 length is 15 residues.

This clonotype occurred many times. The rearrangement links TRBV7-2 to TRBJ2-3, with 8 positions matching TRBD2. V trimming: 5 bases; J trimming: 8 bases; junction bases outside the gene matches: 9. This CDR3 region has 14 residues. Per the germline V gene, CDR1 is SGHTA and CDR2 is FQGNSA. The CDR3 DNA reads TGTGCCAGCAGCCCCCGGGAGGGTACCGGTACGCAGTATTTT. This sequence encodes CASSPREGTGTQYF. Full variable domain (rest looked up from reference TRBV7-2 and TRBJ2-3): GAGVSQSPSNKVTEKGKDVELRCDPISGHTALYWYRQSLGQGLEFLIYFQGNSAPDKSGLPSDRFSAERTGGSVSTLTIQRTQQEDSAVYLCASSPREGTGTQYFGPGTRLTVL.

This clonotype was counted ten times or more. The CDR3 here is CSARDRGINQPQHF. The DNA of the CDR3 is TGCAGTGCTAGAGACAGGGGTATAAACCAGCCCCAGCATTTT. The chain uses TRBV20-1 and TRBJ1-5, with D tentatively TRBD1 (6 bases). Germline values: CDR1 DFQATT, CDR2 SNEGSKA (reference sequence). CDR3 length equals 14 residues. Trimming left V 0 bases short and J 7 bases short, with 13 bases between.

This clonotype showed up many times. The chain has TRBV5-1 and TRBJ1-1; D is possibly TRBD1 (5 bases). V was pared by 3 bases and J by 6 bases, with 18 bases between. The CDR3 extends over 15 amino acids. The germline V gene has CDR1 SGHRS and CDR2 YFSETQ. The DNA for the CDR3 is TGCGCCAGCAGCTCAAGTTCAGGGCGGTCGTCTGAAGCTTTCTTT. This encodes CASSSSSGRSSEAFF.

This clonotype came up many times. The V call is TRBV6-5, the J call TRBJ1-1; tentative D call: TRBD1 (5 bases). Trimming left V 8 bases short and J 4 bases short, with 14 bases between. Germline-derived CDR1 and CDR2 are MNHEY and SVGAGI. The CDR3 sequence is 13 residues long. CDR3 bases: TGTGCCAGCGGTACAGGTCGGGGCACTGAAGCTTTCTTT. The encoded protein is CASGTGRGTEAFF.

Ten or more counts support this clonotype. The chain couples TRBV12-3 or TRBV12-4 to TRBJ2-7; 8 bases are a match to TRBD2. J gave up 0 bases and V 3 bases, and 4 bases lay outside the gene matches. The CDR3 length is 15 residues. This CDR3 reads CASSFSGVSSYEQYF. Written as DNA, the CDR3 is TGTGCCAGCAGTTTTAGCGGGGTGAGCTCCTACGAGCAGTACTTC.

This clonotype was found many times. This rearrangement joins TRBV4-3 to TRBJ2-1; 9 positions match TRBD2. The germline gives CDR1 LGHNA, CDR2 YSLEER. V lost 4 bases, J lost 9 bases, and 16 bases stayed unmatched. The CDR3 runs 17 residues. CDR3 coding DNA: TGCGCCAGCAGCCTCCTGACGGGGGGACTAGCTGGCAGTGAGCAGTTCTTC. Protein sequence: CASSLLTGGLAGSEQFF.

This clonotype was recorded at least ten times. Written as DNA, the CDR3 is TGCAGTGCTAGACTAGTTGGTGTCTACGAGCAGTACTTC. This codes for CSARLVGVYEQYF. This rearrangement joins TRBV20-1 to TRBJ2-7; D is undetermined. The V gene lost 2 bases and the J gene lost 3 bases, with 11 bases spanning the gap. CDR3 size: 13 residues. Looked up from germline, CDR1 is DFQATT and CDR2 is SNEGSKA (reference sequence).

This clonotype was seen repeatedly, ten times or more. The gene calls are TRBV12-3 or TRBV12-4 and TRBJ2-1, with D tentatively TRBD2 (7 bases). Trimming removed 1 base from V and 4 bases from J, with 11 bases in between. This CDR3 is 15 amino acids long. This CDR3 reads CASSLGAGAYNEQFF. CDR3 nucleotides: TGTGCCAGCAGTTTAGGGGCGGGGGCTTACAATGAGCAGTTCTTC.

This clonotype has at least ten counts. The genes are TRBV20-1 and TRBJ2-1; the match to TRBD2 covers 7 bases. The CDR3 totals 14 residues. V was clipped by 4 bases and J by 8 bases; unmatched bases: 11. CDR1 is DFQATT, CDR2 SNEGSKA, per germline (reference sequence). The CDR3, as DNA: TGCAGTGCTATGCCGGGAGGTCCGGACGATGAGCAGTTCTTC. Encoded protein: CSAMPGGPDDEQFF.

The CDR3 here is CSARGRRNFDGYTF. Written as DNA, the CDR3 is TGCAGTGCTAGAGGTAGACGGAACTTCGATGGCTACACCTTC. The chain is built from TRBV20-1 and TRBJ1-2; D is unclear. The CDR3 has 14 residues. From germline, CDR1 is DFQATT and CDR2 SNEGSKA (reference sequence). V was pared by 1 base and J by 6 bases, with 15 bases between.

At least ten counts were recorded for this clonotype. V and J are TRBV5-6 and TRBJ1-1, with D possibly TRBD1 on 6 matching bases. CDR3 size: 14 residues. Germline CDR1 and CDR2: SGHDT and YYEEEE. Trimming left V 1 base short and J 7 bases short, with 14 bases between. CDR3 in amino acids: CASSLFAGGGEAFF. The CDR3 DNA reads as TGTGCCAGCAGCTTGTTCGCTGGAGGGGGTGAAGCTTTCTTT. The entire variable domain, with the rest obtained from reference TRBV5-6 and TRBJ1-1, is as follows: DAGVTQSPTHLIKTRGQQVTLRCSPKSGHDTVSWYQQALGQGPQFIFQYYEEEERQRGNFPDRFSGHQFPNYSSELNVNALLLGDSALYLCASSLFAGGGEAFFGQGTRLTVV.

The table lists this clonotype with many counts. The chain has TRBV20-1 and TRBJ1-2; 8 nucleotides match TRBD1. With 6 bases clipped from V and 4 bases from J, the junction kept 4 bases outside the gene matches. CDR3 length: 12 amino acids. Germline assignment: CDR1 DFQATT and CDR2 SNEGSKA (reference sequence). Here the CDR3 DNA reads TGCAGTGCCCGCGACAGGGGCTATGGCTACACCTTC. This sequence encodes CSARDRGYGYTF.